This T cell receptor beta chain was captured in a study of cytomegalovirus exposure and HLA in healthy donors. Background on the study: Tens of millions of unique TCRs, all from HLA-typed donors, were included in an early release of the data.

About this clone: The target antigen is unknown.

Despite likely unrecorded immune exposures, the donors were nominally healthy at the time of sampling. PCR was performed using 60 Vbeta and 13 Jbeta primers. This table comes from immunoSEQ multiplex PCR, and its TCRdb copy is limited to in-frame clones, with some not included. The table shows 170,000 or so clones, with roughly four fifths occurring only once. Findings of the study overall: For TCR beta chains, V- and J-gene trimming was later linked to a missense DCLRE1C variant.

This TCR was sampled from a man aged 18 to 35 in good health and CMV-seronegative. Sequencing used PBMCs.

The CDR3 nucleotides are TGTGCCAGCAGTGAAGAAGTAACAGGGTGGACTGAAGCTTTCTTT. Amino acids: CASSEEVTGWTEAFF. This chain links TRBV6-1 with TRBJ1-1; D may be TRBD1 (6 bases). CDR1 MNHNS and CDR2 SASEGT come from the germline V gene. Trimming left V 1 base short and J 5 bases short, with 14 bases between. The length of the CDR3 is 15 residues.